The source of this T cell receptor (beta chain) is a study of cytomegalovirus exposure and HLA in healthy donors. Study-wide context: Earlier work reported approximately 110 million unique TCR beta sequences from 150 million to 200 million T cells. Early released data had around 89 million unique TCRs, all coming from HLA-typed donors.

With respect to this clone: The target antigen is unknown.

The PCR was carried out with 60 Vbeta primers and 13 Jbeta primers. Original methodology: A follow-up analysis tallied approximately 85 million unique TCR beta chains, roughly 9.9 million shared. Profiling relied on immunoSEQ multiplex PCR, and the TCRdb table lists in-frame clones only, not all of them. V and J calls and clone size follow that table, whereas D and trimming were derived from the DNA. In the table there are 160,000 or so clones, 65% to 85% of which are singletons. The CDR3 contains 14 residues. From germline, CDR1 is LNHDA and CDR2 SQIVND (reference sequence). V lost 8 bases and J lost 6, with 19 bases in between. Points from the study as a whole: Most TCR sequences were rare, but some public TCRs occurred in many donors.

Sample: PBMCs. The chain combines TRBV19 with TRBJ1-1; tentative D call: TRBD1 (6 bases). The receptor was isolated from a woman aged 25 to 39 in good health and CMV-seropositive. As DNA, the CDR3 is TGTGCCAGTTGCGATCGTGTGGGGGCCGCTGAAGCTTTCTTT. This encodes CASCDRVGAAEAFF.